This T cell receptor (beta chain) was captured in a study of T cells in Graves' hyperthyroidism and ophthalmopathy. General study findings and limits: A model of 13 V-J pairs discriminated ophthalmopathy from stable hyperthyroidism. Also found in blood were most expanded thyroid clonotypes above 0.001. A median about 6.5 months before onset, the model predicted ophthalmopathy.

Diagnosing involved the use of clinical symptoms, serum thyroxine and TRAb, thyroid ultrasound and orbital computed tomography. Germline assignment: CDR1 SGDLS and CDR2 YYNGEE. The V end lost 0 bases, the J end lost 10 bases, and 8 bases lay between the germline ends. The CDR3 runs 13 residues. In regard to this clonotype: Antigen specificity is unknown.

Amplification of TCR beta CDR3 regions was performed using RNA transcripts as template. During a first-round RT-PCR of the TCR CDR3, the HTBI primer set was used. TCRdb reprocessed the multiplex PCR reads with MiXCR, giving one entry per CDR3 protein. The repertoire holds around 620,000 distinct CDR3 sequences, roughly 50% seen once, with around 20% in the top ten. The receptor was isolated from an adult woman with Graves' disease, either hyperthyroidism or ophthalmopathy (not recorded which). The sequencing sample was made of peripheral blood or thyroid tissue (not recorded which). This chain uses TRBV9 with TRBJ2-6; D gene ambiguous. The CDR3 sequence: CASSVGTANVLTF. CDR3 DNA sequence: TGTGCCAGCAGCGTAGGGACGGCGAACGTCCTGACTTTC.